This record concerns one T cell receptor (beta chain) sequence. The treatment is: some 20 received Ad26.COV2.S at low or high dose, single or two shots; about 5 received placebo; per-sample allocation not given. Samples analyzed were those drawn on day 63 after the first vaccine or placebo injection. Built on an Ad26 vector, the vaccine expressed Wuhan-strain SARS-CoV-2 spike. CDR1 LNHDA and CDR2 SQIVND come from the germline V gene (reference sequence). Trimming at V came to 4 bases and at J to 1 base, leaving 7 bases not matched to a gene. The CDR3 runs 17 residues. The entry originates in a study of Ad26.COV2.S vaccination and SARS-CoV-2 variants. For the study at large: Of the COV1001 trial arms, the Ad26.COV2.S arm included the donor.

Some clones are missing from TCRdb's copy, which holds only in-frame ones; the method was immunoSEQ multiplex PCR. Of some 320,000 clones in the sample, just over 85% are singletons; the top ten hold approximately 2%. The sequenced sample was peripheral blood, obtained in a trial of Ad26.COV2.S vaccine versus placebo. The sequence came from a person between 18 and 59 years old who received the Ad26.COV2.S COVID-19 vaccine or a placebo. The chain recombines TRBV19 with TRBJ1-4; 9 positions match TRBD1. The CDR3 spells CASSTPGQGETNEKLFF. The CDR3 nucleotides read TGTGCCAGTAGTACCCCGGGACAGGGAGAAACTAATGAAAAACTGTTTTTT. Combining the CDR3 with reference TRBV19 and TRBJ1-4 gives the whole variable domain DGGITQSPKYLFRKEGQNVTLSCEQNLNHDAMYWYRQDPGQGLRLIYYSQIVNDFQKGDIAEGYSVSREKKESFPLTVTSAQKNPTAFYLCASSTPGQGETNEKLFFGSGTQLSVL.